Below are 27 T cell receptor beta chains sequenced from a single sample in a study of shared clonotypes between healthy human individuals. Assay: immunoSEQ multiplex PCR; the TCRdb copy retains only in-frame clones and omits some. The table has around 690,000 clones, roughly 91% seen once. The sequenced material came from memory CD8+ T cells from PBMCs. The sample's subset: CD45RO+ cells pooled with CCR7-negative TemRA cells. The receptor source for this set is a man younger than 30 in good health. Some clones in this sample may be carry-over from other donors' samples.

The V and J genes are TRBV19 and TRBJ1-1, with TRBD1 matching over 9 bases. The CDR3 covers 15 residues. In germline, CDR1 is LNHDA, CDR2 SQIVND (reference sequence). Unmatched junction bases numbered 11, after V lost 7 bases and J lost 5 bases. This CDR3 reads CASTPVGTGWTEAFF. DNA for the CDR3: TGTGCCAGTACCCCGGTGGGGACAGGGTGGACTGAAGCTTTCTTT.

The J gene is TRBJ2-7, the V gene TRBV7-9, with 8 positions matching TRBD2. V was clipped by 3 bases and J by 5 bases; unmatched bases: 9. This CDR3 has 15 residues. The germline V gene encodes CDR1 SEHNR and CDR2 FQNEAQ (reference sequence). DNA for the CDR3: TGTGCCAGCAGCTTGACTAGCGAAAGACGAGACGAGCAGTACTTC. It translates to CASSLTSERRDEQYF.

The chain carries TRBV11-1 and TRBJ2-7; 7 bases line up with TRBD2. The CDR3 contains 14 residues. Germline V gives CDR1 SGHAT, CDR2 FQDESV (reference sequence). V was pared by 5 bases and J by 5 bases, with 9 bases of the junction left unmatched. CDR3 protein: CASSTDGGNDEQYF. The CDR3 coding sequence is TGTGCCAGCAGCACGGACGGGGGGAACGACGAGCAGTACTTC.

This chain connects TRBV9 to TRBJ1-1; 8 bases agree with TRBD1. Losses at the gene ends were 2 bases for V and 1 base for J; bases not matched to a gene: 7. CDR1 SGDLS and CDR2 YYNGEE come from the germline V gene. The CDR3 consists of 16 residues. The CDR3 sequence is CASSVSRDRGNTEAFF. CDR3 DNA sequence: TGTGCCAGCAGCGTGTCTAGAGACAGGGGGAACACTGAAGCTTTCTTT.

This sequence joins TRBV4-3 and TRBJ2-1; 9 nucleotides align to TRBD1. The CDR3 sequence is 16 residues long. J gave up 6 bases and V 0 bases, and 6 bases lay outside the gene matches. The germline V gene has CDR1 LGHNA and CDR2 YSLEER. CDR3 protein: CASSQDRWDRANEQFF. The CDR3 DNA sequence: TGCGCCAGCAGCCAAGATAGGTGGGACAGGGCCAATGAGCAGTTCTTC.

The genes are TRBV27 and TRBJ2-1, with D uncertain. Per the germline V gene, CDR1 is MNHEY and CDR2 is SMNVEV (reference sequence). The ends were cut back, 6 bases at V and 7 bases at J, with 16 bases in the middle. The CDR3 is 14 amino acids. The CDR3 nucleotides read TGTGCCAGCAGAACAGACCCCTATACAAATGAGCAGTTCTTC. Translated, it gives CASRTDPYTNEQFF.

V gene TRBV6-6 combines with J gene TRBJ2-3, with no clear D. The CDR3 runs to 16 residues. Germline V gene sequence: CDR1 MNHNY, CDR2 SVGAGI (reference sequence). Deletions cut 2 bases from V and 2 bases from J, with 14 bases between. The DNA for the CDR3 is TGTGCCAGCAGTTACGAGCTTTACACGTCCACAGATACGCAGTATTTT. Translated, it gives CASSYELYTSTDTQYF.

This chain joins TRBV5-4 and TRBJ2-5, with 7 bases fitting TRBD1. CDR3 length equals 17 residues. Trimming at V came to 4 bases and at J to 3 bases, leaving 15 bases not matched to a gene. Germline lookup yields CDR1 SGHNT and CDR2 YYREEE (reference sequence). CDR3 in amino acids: CASSVTPGQTSKETQYF. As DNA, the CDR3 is TGTGCCAGCAGCGTAACTCCGGGACAGACAAGTAAAGAGACCCAGTACTTC.

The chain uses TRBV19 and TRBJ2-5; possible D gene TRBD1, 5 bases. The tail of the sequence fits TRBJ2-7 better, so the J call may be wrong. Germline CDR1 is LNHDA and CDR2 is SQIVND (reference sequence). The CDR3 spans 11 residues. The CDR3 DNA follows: TGTGCCAGCCGACAGTCCGGCGAGCAGTACTTC. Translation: CASRQSGEQYF.

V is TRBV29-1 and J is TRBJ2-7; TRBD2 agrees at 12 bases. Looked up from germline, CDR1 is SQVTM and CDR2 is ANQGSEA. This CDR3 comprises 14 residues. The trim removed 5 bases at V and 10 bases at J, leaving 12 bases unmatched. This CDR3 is CSVLPSGRAFDQYF. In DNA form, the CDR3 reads TGCAGCGTTCTACCTAGCGGGAGGGCCTTCGACCAGTACTTC.

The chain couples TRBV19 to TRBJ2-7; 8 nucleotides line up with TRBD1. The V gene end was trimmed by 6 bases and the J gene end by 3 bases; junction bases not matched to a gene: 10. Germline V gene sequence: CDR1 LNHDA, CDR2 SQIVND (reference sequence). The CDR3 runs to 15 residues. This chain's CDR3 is CASRETGGLLYEQYF. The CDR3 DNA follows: TGTGCCAGTAGAGAAACAGGGGGACTTCTCTACGAGCAGTACTTC.

CDR3 sequence reads: CASSLRLAFYEQYF. The CDR3 DNA reads as TGTGCCAGCAGCTTGAGGTTGGCTTTCTACGAGCAGTACTTC. V usage is TRBV5-6 and J usage is TRBJ2-7; D call uncertain. CDR3 length: 14 amino acids. Trimming pared 1 base from V and 3 bases from J, leaving 11 bases between. Germline loops: CDR1 SGHDT, CDR2 YYEEEE.

The CDR3, as DNA: TGTGCCACCAGCAGAGGTAGCGGGGAGACCTACGAGCAGTACTTC. Protein: CATSRGSGETYEQYF. The V gene is TRBV15, the J gene TRBJ2-7; TRBD2 matches at 8 bases. Losses at the gene ends were 1 base for V and 2 bases for J; bases not matched to a gene: 4. Germline V gene sequence: CDR1 LNHNV, CDR2 YYDKDF (reference sequence). This CDR3 has 15 amino acids.

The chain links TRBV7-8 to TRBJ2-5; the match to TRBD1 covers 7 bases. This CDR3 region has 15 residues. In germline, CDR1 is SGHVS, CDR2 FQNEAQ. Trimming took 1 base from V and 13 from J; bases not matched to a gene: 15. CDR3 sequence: CASSLVEGGAVVMYF. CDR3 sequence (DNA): TGTGCCAGCAGCTTAGTAGAAGGGGGCGCGGTAGTGATGTACTTC. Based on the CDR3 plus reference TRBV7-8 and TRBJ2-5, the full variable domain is GAGVSQSPRYKVAKRGQDVALRCDPISGHVSLFWYQQALGQGPEFLTYFQNEAQLDKSGLPSDRFFAERPEGSVSTLKIQRTQQEDSAVYLCASSLVEGGAVVMYFGPGTRLLVL.

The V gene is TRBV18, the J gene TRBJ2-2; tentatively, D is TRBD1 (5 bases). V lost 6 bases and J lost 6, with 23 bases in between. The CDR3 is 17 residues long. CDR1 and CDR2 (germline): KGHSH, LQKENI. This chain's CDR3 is CASSRPIGQIGAGELFF. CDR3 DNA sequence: TGTGCCAGCTCCAGGCCCATCGGACAAATAGGCGCCGGGGAGCTGTTTTTT. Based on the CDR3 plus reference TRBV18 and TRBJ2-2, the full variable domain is NAGVMQNPRHLVRRRGQEARLRCSPMKGHSHVYWYRQLPEEGLKFMVYLQKENIIDESGMPKERFSAEFPKEGPSILRIQQVVRGDSAAYFCASSRPIGQIGAGELFFGEGSRLTVL.

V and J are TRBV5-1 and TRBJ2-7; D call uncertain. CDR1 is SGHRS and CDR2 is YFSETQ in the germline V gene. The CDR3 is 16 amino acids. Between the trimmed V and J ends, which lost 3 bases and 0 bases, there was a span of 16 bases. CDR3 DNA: TGCGCCAGCAGCTATTCATTTGGCGTTAGCTCCTACGAGCAGTACTTC. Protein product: CASSYSFGVSSYEQYF.

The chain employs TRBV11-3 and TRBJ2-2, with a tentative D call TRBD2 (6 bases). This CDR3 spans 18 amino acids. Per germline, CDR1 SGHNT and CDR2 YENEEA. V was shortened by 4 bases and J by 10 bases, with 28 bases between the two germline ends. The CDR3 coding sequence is TGTGCCAGCAGCTGGTCTGTTTATGGGAGGCCCGGTCCCGCGGAGCTGTTTTTT. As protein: CASSWSVYGRPGPAELFF.

The CDR3 sequence: CASSSDRTLRNQPQHF. Here the CDR3 DNA reads TGTGCCAGCAGCTCGGACAGGACCCTGAGGAATCAGCCCCAGCATTTT. This chain links TRBV7-2 with TRBJ1-5; 7 bases match TRBD1. CDR1 and CDR2 from the germline V gene are SGHTA and FQGNSA. The CDR3 covers 16 residues. After removal of 4 bases from V and 4 bases from J, the junction contained 10 bases not matched to a gene.

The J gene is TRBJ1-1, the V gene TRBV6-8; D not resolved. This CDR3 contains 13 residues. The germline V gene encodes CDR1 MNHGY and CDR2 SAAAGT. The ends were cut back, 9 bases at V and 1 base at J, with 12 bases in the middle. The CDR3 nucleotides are TGTGCCAGAAAGAACCGGAGGAACACTGAAGCTTTCTTT. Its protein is CARKNRRNTEAFF.

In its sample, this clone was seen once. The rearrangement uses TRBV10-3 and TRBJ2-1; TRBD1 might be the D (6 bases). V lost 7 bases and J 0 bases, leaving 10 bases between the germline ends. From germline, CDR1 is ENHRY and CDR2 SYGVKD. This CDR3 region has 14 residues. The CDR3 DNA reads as TGTGCCATCACACAGGACAGCTCCTACAATGAGCAGTTCTTC. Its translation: CAITQDSSYNEQFF.

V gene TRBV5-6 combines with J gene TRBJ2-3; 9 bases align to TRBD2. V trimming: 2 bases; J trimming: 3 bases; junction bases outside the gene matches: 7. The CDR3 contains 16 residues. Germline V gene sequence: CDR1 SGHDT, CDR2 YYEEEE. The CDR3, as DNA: TGTGCCAGCAGCTTTCTAGCGGGGATAGCAACAGATACGCAGTATTTT. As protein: CASSFLAGIATDTQYF.

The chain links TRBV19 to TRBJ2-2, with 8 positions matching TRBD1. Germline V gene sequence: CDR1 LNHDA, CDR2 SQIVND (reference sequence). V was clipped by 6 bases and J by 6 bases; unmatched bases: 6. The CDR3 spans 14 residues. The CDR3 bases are TGTGCCAGTAGGGAATACAGGGGGTCCGGGGAGCTGTTTTTT. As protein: CASREYRGSGELFF.

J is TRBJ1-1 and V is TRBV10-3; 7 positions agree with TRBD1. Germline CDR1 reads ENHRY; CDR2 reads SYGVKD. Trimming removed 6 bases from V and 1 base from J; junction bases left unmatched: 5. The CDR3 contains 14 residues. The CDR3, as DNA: TGTGCCATCAGGGAGACAGGGTGGAACACTGAAGCTTTCTTT. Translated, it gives CAIRETGWNTEAFF.

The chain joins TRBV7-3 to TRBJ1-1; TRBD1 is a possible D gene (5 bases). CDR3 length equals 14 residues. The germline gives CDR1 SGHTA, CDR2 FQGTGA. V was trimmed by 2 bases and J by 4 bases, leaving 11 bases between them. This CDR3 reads CASSLSGAGTEAFF. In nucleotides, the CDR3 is TGTGCCAGCAGCTTATCTGGGGCGGGCACTGAAGCTTTCTTT.

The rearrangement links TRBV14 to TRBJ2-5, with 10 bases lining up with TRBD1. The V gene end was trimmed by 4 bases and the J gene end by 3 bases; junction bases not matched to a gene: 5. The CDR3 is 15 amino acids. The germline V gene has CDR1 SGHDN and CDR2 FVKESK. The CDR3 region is CASSPGQGRKETQYF. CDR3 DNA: TGTGCCAGCAGCCCGGGACAGGGGAGGAAAGAGACCCAGTACTTC.

CDR3 nucleotides: TGTGCCAGCGGACACAGGGGTTGGGATGAGCAGTTCTTC. As protein: CASGHRGWDEQFF. The J gene is TRBJ2-1, the V gene TRBV27, with TRBD1 matching over 7 bases. The CDR3 contains 13 residues. The ends lost 8 bases at V and 8 bases at J; junction bases unmatched: 9. Germline-derived CDR1 and CDR2 are MNHEY and SMNVEV (reference sequence).

CDR3 nucleotides: TGTGCCAGCTCCGGGACTAGCGGCTATGAGCAGTACTTC. It specifies CASSGTSGYEQYF. This chain connects TRBV28 to TRBJ2-7, with 11 nucleotides matching TRBD2. V lost 8 bases and J lost 7; bases outside the gene matches: 7. Germline-derived CDR1 and CDR2 are MDHEN and SYDVKM. This CDR3 has 13 residues.